A single sample is the source of the 26 T cell receptor beta chains below, sequenced in a study of early T cells in non-severe SARS-CoV-2 infection. TCRdb re-called the 5' RACE reads with MiXCR, one entry per CDR3 protein. The sample has 90,000 or so distinct CDR3 sequences, under 15% seen once. Sequenced material: whole blood. The source is an adult who was a healthcare worker with PCR-confirmed SARS-CoV-2 infection or an uninfected control (not recorded which).

The chain combines TRBV18 with TRBJ2-7; tentative D call: TRBD1 (6 bases). The CDR3 covers 13 residues. Looked up from germline, CDR1 is KGHSH and CDR2 is LQKENI. V was shortened by 2 bases and J by 5 bases, with 10 bases between the two germline ends. The chain's CDR3 is CASSPMSGDEQYF. DNA for the CDR3: TGTGCCAGCTCACCAATGTCAGGGGACGAGCAGTACTTC.

This chain joins TRBV5-1 and TRBJ2-7, with D tentatively TRBD1 (5 bases). V was pared by 3 bases and J by 3 bases, with 10 bases between. Germline CDR1 reads SGHRS; CDR2 reads YFSETQ. This CDR3 spans 13 amino acids. The CDR3 here is CASSSERGYEQYF. CDR3 DNA: TGCGCCAGCAGCTCTGAAAGGGGCTACGAGCAGTACTTC.

This clonotype was counted many times. The chain combines TRBV7-9 with TRBJ2-2; D remains ambiguous. The CDR3 loop spans 13 amino acids. From germline, CDR1 is SEHNR and CDR2 FQNEAQ (reference sequence). Trimming left V 1 base short and J 6 bases short, with 6 bases between. The CDR3 loop is CASSLDRAGELFF. For the CDR3, the DNA is TGTGCCAGCAGCTTAGATCGGGCCGGGGAGCTGTTTTTT.

This clonotype was recorded at least ten times. The chain joins TRBV20-1 to TRBJ2-3, with 8 bases matching TRBD2. There are 13 residues in the CDR3. CDR1 is DFQATT and CDR2 is SNEGSKA in the germline V gene (reference sequence). Trimming at V came to 3 bases and at J to 4 bases, leaving 3 bases not matched to a gene. DNA for the CDR3: TGCAGTGCTAGCGGGAGGGCCCCAGATACGCAGTATTTT. Protein sequence: CSASGRAPDTQYF.

This clonotype was observed many times. V and J are TRBV30 and TRBJ2-7, with D possibly being TRBD1 or TRBD2 (6 bases each). V was pared by 0 bases and J by 5 bases, with 14 bases between. Per germline, CDR1 GTSNPN and CDR2 SVGIG (reference sequence). The CDR3 spans 14 residues. CDR3 bases: TGTGCCTGGAGTGTACAGGGTGCGGGGAACGAGCAGTACTTC. As protein: CAWSVQGAGNEQYF.

This clonotype has a handful of counts. The chain couples TRBV6-5 to TRBJ1-3; no firm D call. The CDR3 is 14 residues long. With 5 bases removed from V and 0 bases from J, the gap between germline ends came to 8 bases. The germline gives CDR1 MNHEY, CDR2 SVGAGI. The CDR3 reads CASSDTYSGNTIYF. For the CDR3, the DNA is TGTGCCAGCAGTGACACCTACTCTGGAAACACCATATATTTT.

The sample holds a few counts of this clonotype. The genes are TRBV4-1 and TRBJ2-1, with D hard to call. Germline V gives CDR1 MGHRA, CDR2 YSYEKL. CDR3 length equals 14 residues. V was cut by 5 bases and J by 0 bases, with 8 bases left in between. This CDR3 is CASSTPSSYNEQFF. The CDR3 DNA is TGCGCCAGCAGCACACCAAGCTCCTACAATGAGCAGTTCTTC.

This chain joins TRBV7-9 and TRBJ2-1, with a weak D call TRBD2 (5 bases). CDR3 length: 12 amino acids. The germline gives CDR1 SEHNR, CDR2 FQNEAQ (reference sequence). The germline V and J ends were trimmed by 1 base and 9 bases, with 7 bases remaining between them. The CDR3 DNA follows: TGTGCCAGCAGCTTAGGCGGACTTGAGCAGTTCTTC. It specifies CASSLGGLEQFF.

This clonotype showed up many times. The chain employs TRBV20-1 and TRBJ1-4, with D unresolved. Germline loops: CDR1 DFQATT, CDR2 SNEGSKA (reference sequence). There are 12 residues in the CDR3. Trimming cost V 6 bases and J 5 bases, with 10 bases left between them. The CDR3 DNA follows: TGCAGTGCAAATGACCCAAATGAAAAACTGTTTTTT. As protein: CSANDPNEKLFF.

This clonotype has just a few counts. The chain carries TRBV4-1 and TRBJ2-7, with D unresolved. Trimming removed 1 base at V and 7 bases at J, with 17 bases between. The CDR3 has 15 residues. Germline lookup yields CDR1 MGHRA and CDR2 YSYEKL. CDR3 bases: TGCGCCAGCAGCCAAGTGCTAGTTGGGTCTGGAGAGCAGTACTTC. This gives the protein CASSQVLVGSGEQYF.

This clonotype came up a few times. This chain connects TRBV28 to TRBJ1-1; no reliable D call. Looked up from germline, CDR1 is MDHEN and CDR2 is SYDVKM. V was clipped by 7 bases and J by 1 base, with 13 bases between them. The CDR3 covers 14 residues. CDR3 region: CASTLWGQNTEAFF. The DNA for the CDR3 is TGTGCCAGCACCCTTTGGGGTCAGAACACTGAAGCTTTCTTT.

This clonotype appeared a few times. The chain is built from TRBV7-3 and TRBJ2-2; D may correspond to TRBD1 or TRBD2 (5 bases each). Trimming cost V 5 bases and J 0 bases, with 7 bases left between them. The CDR3 loop spans 14 amino acids. The germline CDR1 and CDR2 sequences are SGHTA and FQGTGA. CDR3: CASSRGTNTGELFF. For the CDR3, the DNA is TGTGCCAGCAGCCGGGGCACGAACACCGGGGAGCTGTTTTTT.

This clonotype came up a few times. J is TRBJ2-7 and V is TRBV4-3; TRBD1 aligns across 10 bases. With V trimmed by 4 bases and J by 3 bases, 6 bases remained unmatched. Looked up from germline, CDR1 is LGHNA and CDR2 is YSLEER. This CDR3 contains 15 residues. CDR3 protein: CASSPGTGDLYEQYF. The CDR3, as DNA: TGCGCCAGCAGCCCCGGGACAGGGGACCTCTACGAGCAGTACTTC.

Here the CDR3 reads CASKRQGMNTEAFF. The CDR3 nucleotides read TGTGCCAGCAAAAGACAGGGAATGAACACTGAAGCTTTCTTT. V gene TRBV6-1 combines with J gene TRBJ1-1, with 7 bases aligning to TRBD1. From germline, CDR1 is MNHNS and CDR2 SASEGT. This CDR3 has 14 residues. Trimming cost V 7 bases and J 0 bases; bases outside gene matches: 5.

The chain uses TRBV20-1 and TRBJ2-3; weak D call: TRBD1 (5 bases). V was clipped by 6 bases and J by 2 bases, with 9 bases between them. The CDR3 totals 12 residues. From germline, CDR1 is DFQATT and CDR2 SNEGSKA (reference sequence). For the CDR3, the DNA is TGCAGTGCCAGACAGTCCACAGATACGCAGTATTTT. Its protein is CSARQSTDTQYF.

This clonotype was seen repeatedly, ten times or more. The rearrangement joins TRBV6-5 to TRBJ2-1, with a possible D match to TRBD1 (6 bases). The CDR3 extends over 11 amino acids. Germline assignment: CDR1 MNHEY and CDR2 SVGAGI. The germline V and J ends were trimmed by 2 bases and 10 bases, with 6 bases remaining between them. Here the CDR3 DNA reads TGTGCCAGCAGTTACGGACAGGAGCAGTTCTTC. The encoded protein is CASSYGQEQFF.

Comments on this clonotype: At one end, the junction sequence differs from germline, possibly due to a read error. The chain employs TRBV12-3 or TRBV12-4 and TRBJ2-3; the match to TRBD2 covers 10 bases. The CDR3 totals 15 residues. The CDR3 here is CASSVAGGSPDTQYF. The CDR3 DNA reads TGTGCCAGCAGTGTAGCGGGAGGATCCCCAGATACGCAGTATTTT.

Ten or more counts support this clonotype. The DNA of the CDR3 is TGTGCCAGCAGCTTAGTGCTTAATGAGCAGTTCTTC. Amino acids: CASSLVLNEQFF. The V and J genes are TRBV7-9 and TRBJ2-1; D call uncertain. V was shortened by 1 base and J by 7 bases, with 5 bases between the two germline ends. CDR1 and CDR2 from the germline V gene are SEHNR and FQNEAQ (reference sequence). The CDR3 is 12 amino acids.

This clonotype appeared a few times. The chain links TRBV20-1 to TRBJ2-3; D is unclear. Trimming left V 1 base short and J 6 bases short, with 8 bases between. The CDR3 has 12 amino acids. Per germline, CDR1 DFQATT and CDR2 SNEGSKA (reference sequence). CDR3: CSARGGHDTQYF. Written as DNA, the CDR3 is TGCAGTGCTAGAGGCGGTCACGATACGCAGTATTTT.

This rearrangement joins TRBV5-1 to TRBJ2-1; perhaps D is TRBD1 or TRBD2 (5 bases each). The ends were cut back, 2 bases at V and 8 bases at J, with 14 bases in the middle. This CDR3 has 14 residues. Germline loops: CDR1 SGHRS, CDR2 YFSETQ. The CDR3 DNA reads as TGCGCCAGCAGCTTCCTAGCCTGGGGCGATGAGCAGTTCTTC. Its translation: CASSFLAWGDEQFF. The variable domain in full, completed from reference TRBV5-1 and TRBJ2-1, reads KAGVTQTPRYLIKTRGQQVTLSCSPISGHRSVSWYQQTPGQGLQFLFEYFSETQRNKGNFPGRFSGRQFSNSRSEMNVSTLELGDSALYLCASSFLAWGDEQFFGPGTRLTVL.

This clonotype has more than one count but fewer than ten. CDR3 in DNA: TGCAGTGCTAGAGAACTAGCGGGAGGGAGAACAACCACAGATACGCAGTATTTT. This gives the protein CSARELAGGRTTTDTQYF. The genes are TRBV20-1 and TRBJ2-3; TRBD2 agrees at 13 bases. This CDR3 has 18 amino acids. The germline V gene has CDR1 DFQATT and CDR2 SNEGSKA (reference sequence). Losses at the gene ends were 0 bases for V and 2 bases for J; bases not matched to a gene: 8.

The chain employs TRBV11-2 and TRBJ2-1; 9 nucleotides align to TRBD2. The CDR3 runs to 15 residues. Germline lookup yields CDR1 SGHAT and CDR2 FQNNGV. The J segment lost 8 bases and the V segment lost 2 bases, leaving 7 bases of the junction unmatched. Here the CDR3 DNA reads TGTGCCAGCAGCTTACCCCCCAGCGGGAGGTATGAGCAGTTCTTC. Its translation: CASSLPPSGRYEQFF.

This chain joins TRBV6-5 and TRBJ2-3, with 8 bases matching TRBD1. The J segment lost 0 bases and the V segment lost 10 bases, leaving 3 bases of the junction unmatched. From germline, CDR1 is MNHEY and CDR2 SVGAGI. The CDR3 consists of 13 residues. CDR3: CATGTGSTDTQYF. CDR3 DNA sequence: TGTGCCACCGGGACAGGCAGCACAGATACGCAGTATTTT.

This clonotype was picked up many times. The chain carries TRBV29-1 and TRBJ2-2, with a weak D call TRBD2 (6 bases). The CDR3 is 14 amino acids. CDR1 and CDR2 from the germline V gene are SQVTM and ANQGSEA. V lost 7 bases and J lost 4, with 16 bases in between. This CDR3 reads CSADGRDSTGELFF. Written as DNA, the CDR3 is TGCAGCGCCGACGGGCGGGATAGCACCGGGGAGCTGTTTTTT.

The sample holds a few counts of this clonotype. This chain uses TRBV12-3 or TRBV12-4 with TRBJ2-3, with 9 bases aligning to TRBD1. The CDR3 has 18 amino acids. After removal of 6 bases from V and 3 bases from J, the junction contained 16 bases not matched to a gene. The CDR3 coding sequence is TGTGCCAGCAGAACGGGACAGGGAATTAGAGGTGTGACAGATACGCAGTATTTT. Protein: CASRTGQGIRGVTDTQYF.

V and J are TRBV28 and TRBJ1-2; D gene unclear. Trimming took off 7 bases at V and 0 bases at J, with 12 bases between the two ends. The germline gives CDR1 MDHEN, CDR2 SYDVKM. The CDR3 is 14 residues long. CDR3 bases: TGTGCCAGCACCCTAACTCTTGCTAACTATGGCTACACCTTC. Protein sequence: CASTLTLANYGYTF.